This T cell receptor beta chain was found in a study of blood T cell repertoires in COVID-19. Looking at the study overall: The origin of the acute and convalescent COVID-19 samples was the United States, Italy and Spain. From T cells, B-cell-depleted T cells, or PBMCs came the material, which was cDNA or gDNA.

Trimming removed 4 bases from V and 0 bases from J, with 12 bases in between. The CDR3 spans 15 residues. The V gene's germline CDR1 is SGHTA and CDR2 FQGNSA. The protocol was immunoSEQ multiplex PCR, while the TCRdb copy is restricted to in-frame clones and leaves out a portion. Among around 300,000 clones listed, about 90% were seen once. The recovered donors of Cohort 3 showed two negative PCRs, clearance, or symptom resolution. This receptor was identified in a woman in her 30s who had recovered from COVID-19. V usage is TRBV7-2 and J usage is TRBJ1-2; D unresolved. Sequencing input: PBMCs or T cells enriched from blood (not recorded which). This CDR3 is CASSSEGIANYGYTF. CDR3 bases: TGTGCCAGCAGCTCCGAGGGTATAGCTAACTATGGCTACACCTTC.